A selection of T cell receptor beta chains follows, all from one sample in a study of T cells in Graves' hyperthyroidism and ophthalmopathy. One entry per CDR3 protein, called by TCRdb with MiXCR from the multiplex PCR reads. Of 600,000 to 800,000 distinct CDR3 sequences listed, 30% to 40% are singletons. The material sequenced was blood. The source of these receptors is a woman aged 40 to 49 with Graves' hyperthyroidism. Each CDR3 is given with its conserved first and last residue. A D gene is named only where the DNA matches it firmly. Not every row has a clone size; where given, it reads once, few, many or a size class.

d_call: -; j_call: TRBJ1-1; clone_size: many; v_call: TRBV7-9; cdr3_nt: TGTGCCAGCAGTGGACGTCGGGGGGTAGGGGACACTGAAGCTTTCTTT; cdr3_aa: CASSGRRGVGDTEAFF
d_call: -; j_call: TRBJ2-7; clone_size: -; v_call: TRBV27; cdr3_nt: TGTGCCAGCAGTGGGACTTTGGGCGAGCAGTACTTC; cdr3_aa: CASSGTLGEQYF
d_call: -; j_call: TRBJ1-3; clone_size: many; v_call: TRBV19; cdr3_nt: TGTGCCAGTAGTATGTTCCGCCAAGGCATCTCTGGAAACACCATATATTTT; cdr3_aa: CASSMFRQGISGNTIYF
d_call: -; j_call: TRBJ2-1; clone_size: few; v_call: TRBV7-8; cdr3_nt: TGTGCCAGCAGCCAAGGAGGGACGGTGGAGCAGTTCTTC; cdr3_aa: CASSQGGTVEQFF
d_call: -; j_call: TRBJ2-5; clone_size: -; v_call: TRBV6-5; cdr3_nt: TGTGCCAGCAGTCCCCGGACACTTGGTCAAGAGACCCAGTACTTC; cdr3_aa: CASSPRTLGQETQYF
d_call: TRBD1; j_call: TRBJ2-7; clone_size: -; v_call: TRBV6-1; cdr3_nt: TGTGCCAGCAGCTCGGACAGGGGGGAATCGCCCCAGCAGTACTTC; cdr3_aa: CASSSDRGESPQQYF
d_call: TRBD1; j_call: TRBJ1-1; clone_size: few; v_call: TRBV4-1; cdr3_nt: TGCGCCAGCAGCCAGGCTGGACAGGGGGACACTGAAGCTTTCTTT; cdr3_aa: CASSQAGQGDTEAFF
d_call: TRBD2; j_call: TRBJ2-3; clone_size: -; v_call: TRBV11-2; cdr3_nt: TGTGCCAGCAGATCCGGGACTAGCGGCACAGATACGCAGTATTTT; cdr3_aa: CASRSGTSGTDTQYF
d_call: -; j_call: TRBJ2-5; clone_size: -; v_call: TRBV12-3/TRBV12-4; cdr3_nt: TGTGCCAGCAGTTTCAATGGGGGGGAGACCCAGTACTTC; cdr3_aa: CASSFNGGETQYF
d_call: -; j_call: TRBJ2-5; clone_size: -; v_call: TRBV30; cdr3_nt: TGTGCCTGGAGTGTAAGGGCAGGAGAGACCCAGTACTTC; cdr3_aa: CAWSVRAGETQYF
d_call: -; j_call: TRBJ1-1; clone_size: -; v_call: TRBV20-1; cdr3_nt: TGCAGTGCTAGCAGTCCAGGTTCCCCAGTTGAAGCTTTCTTT; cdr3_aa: CSASSPGSPVEAFF
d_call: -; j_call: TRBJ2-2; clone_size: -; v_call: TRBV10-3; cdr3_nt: TGTGCCATCAGTCGACCACTTTACAGGGACGGGGAGCTGTTTTTT; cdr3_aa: CAISRPLYRDGELFF
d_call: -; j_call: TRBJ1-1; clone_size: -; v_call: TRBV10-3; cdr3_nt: TGTGCCATCAGTGCGTCCTCGACACCCGAGGAGGGACAAGCTTTCTTT; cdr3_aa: CAISASSTPEEGQAFF
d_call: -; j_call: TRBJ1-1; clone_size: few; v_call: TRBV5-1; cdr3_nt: TGCGCCAGCAGCCAAGATCGAGCACAGGGGAACACTGAAGCTTTCTTT; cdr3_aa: CASSQDRAQGNTEAFF
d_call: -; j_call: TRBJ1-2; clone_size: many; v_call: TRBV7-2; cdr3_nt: TGTGCCAGCAGCTTAGGGTCGCTAGCTTATGGCTACACCTTC; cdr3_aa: CASSLGSLAYGYTF
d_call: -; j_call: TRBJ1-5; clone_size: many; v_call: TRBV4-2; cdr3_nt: TGTGCCAGCAGCCAAGACACGACAGGAGCCCAGCATTTT; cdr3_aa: CASSQDTTGAQHF
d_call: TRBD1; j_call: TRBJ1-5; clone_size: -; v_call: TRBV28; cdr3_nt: TGTGCCAGCAGTCGAGACAGGGGGCGAAGTCATAACCAGCCCCAGCATTTT; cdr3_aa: CASSRDRGRSHNQPQHF
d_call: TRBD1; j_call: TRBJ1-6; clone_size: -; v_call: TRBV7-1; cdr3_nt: TGTGCCAGCAGCTCCACGGGACAGGATCCCATTTTCTATAATTCACCCCTCCACTTT; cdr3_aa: CASSSTGQDPIFYNSPLHF